These 21 T cell receptor beta chains share one sample of origin, sequenced in a study of T-cell memory formation after mild COVID-19. TCRdb recomputed calls from the 5' RACE reads with MiXCR, one row per CDR3 protein. The sample lists about 270,000 distinct CDR3 sequences, 15% to 20% seen once, with approximately 20% in the top ten. The material sequenced was PBMCs or a T cell subset sorted from them (not recorded which). Source of these receptors: a man aged 18 to 35 who had mild COVID-19 (a few samples of this study predate the infection). Cell type and time point are not known.

The J gene is TRBJ2-5, the V gene TRBV9; the match to TRBD1 covers 7 bases. J was trimmed by 5 bases and V by 3 bases; bases with no gene match: 7. Germline V CDR1 and CDR2: SGDLS, YYNGEE. This CDR3 is built from 14 residues. CDR3 in DNA: TGTGCCAGCAGCGCGAGCGACAGGGTTGAGACCCAGTACTTC. Residues: CASSASDRVETQYF. The full variable domain, its missing parts supplied by reference TRBV9 and TRBJ2-5, is DSGVTQTPKHLITATGQRVTLRCSPRSGDLSVYWYQQSLDQGLQFLIQYYNGEERAKGNILERFSAQQFPDLHSELNLSSLELGDSALYFCASSASDRVETQYFGPGTRLLVL.

The table lists this clonotype with many counts. CDR3: CASSLQGSTDTQYF. CDR3 coding DNA: TGTGCCAGCAGCTTACAGGGGAGCACAGATACGCAGTATTTT. The chain links TRBV7-9 to TRBJ2-3; D perhaps matches TRBD1 (6 bases). The CDR3 has 14 amino acids. Germline V lookup: CDR1 SEHNR, CDR2 FQNEAQ (reference sequence). Trimming pared 2 bases from V and 0 bases from J, leaving 6 bases between.

The chain employs TRBV6-5 and TRBJ1-6; no definite D call. This CDR3 has 14 amino acids. Trimming took 2 bases from V and 8 from J, leaving 10 bases between them. Per germline, CDR1 MNHEY and CDR2 SVGAGI. This CDR3 reads CASSYVGPDSPLHF. Here the CDR3 DNA reads TGTGCCAGCAGTTACGTCGGGCCAGATTCACCCCTCCACTTT.

This clonotype was recorded a few times. The V gene is TRBV20-1, the J gene TRBJ2-1, with a tentative D call TRBD2 (7 bases). CDR1 and CDR2 (germline): DFQATT, SNEGSKA (reference sequence). The CDR3 covers 15 residues. Trimming shortened V by 6 bases and J by 3 bases, and 18 bases separated the two germline ends. This CDR3 reads CSATPGGVDYNEQFF. In DNA, the CDR3 is TGCAGTGCCACCCCGGGGGGCGTGGACTACAATGAGCAGTTCTTC.

This clonotype was seen a handful of times. J is TRBJ2-3 and V is TRBV6-5; D is unclear. Germline assignment: CDR1 MNHEY and CDR2 SVGAGI. The CDR3 loop spans 15 amino acids. The germline V and J ends were trimmed by 0 bases and 2 bases, with 9 bases remaining between them. The chain's CDR3 is CASSYSSGFTDTQYF. CDR3 in DNA: TGTGCCAGCAGTTACTCGAGTGGGTTCACAGATACGCAGTATTTT.

This clonotype has ten or more counts. The gene calls are TRBV6-5 and TRBJ1-2, with TRBD1 matching 10 bases. This CDR3 has 14 amino acids. Germline assignment: CDR1 MNHEY and CDR2 SVGAGI. V was clipped by 5 bases and J by 14 bases; unmatched bases: 14. CDR3 protein: CASSEQGTGERGTF. The CDR3, as DNA: TGTGCCAGCAGTGAACAAGGGACAGGGGAGAGGGGGACCTTC.

This clonotype occurred a few times. The V gene is TRBV6-5, the J gene TRBJ2-7; 9 bases line up with TRBD2. The CDR3 runs 14 residues. V was clipped by 10 bases and J by 4 bases; unmatched bases: 11. CDR1 and CDR2 from the germline V gene are MNHEY and SVGAGI. CDR3 region: CATSLSGGKYEQYF. CDR3 coding DNA: TGTGCCACCTCCCTCAGCGGGGGGAAATACGAGCAGTACTTC.

This clonotype appeared many times. V usage is TRBV7-2 and J usage is TRBJ1-5; D might be TRBD1 (5 bases). Per the germline V gene, CDR1 is SGHTA and CDR2 is FQGNSA. CDR3 size: 14 residues. The germline V and J ends were trimmed by 8 bases and 0 bases, with 11 bases remaining between them. This CDR3 reads CASSPGTSNQPQHF. The CDR3, as DNA: TGTGCCAGCTCCCCAGGGACTAGCAATCAGCCCCAGCATTTT.

The V gene is TRBV7-2, the J gene TRBJ2-7; TRBD1 might be the D (6 bases). The CDR3 totals 13 residues. From germline, CDR1 is SGHTA and CDR2 FQGNSA. V lost 3 bases and J 3 bases, leaving 9 bases between the germline ends. The CDR3 coding sequence is TGTGCCAGCAGCTTTGGGGACAACTACGAGCAGTACTTC. Translation: CASSFGDNYEQYF.

This clonotype has a count of ten or more. This chain joins TRBV5-1 and TRBJ1-1, with 8 bases identical to TRBD1. Germline CDR1 and CDR2: SGHRS and YFSETQ. This CDR3 contains 14 residues. V trimming: 4 bases; J trimming: 2 bases; junction bases outside the gene matches: 4. The CDR3 spells CASSTGQGNTEAFF. The CDR3 region has the DNA TGCGCCAGCAGCACCGGACAGGGTAACACTGAAGCTTTCTTT.

This clonotype was observed a few times. V and J are TRBV4-1 and TRBJ1-2; D unclear. V shed 1 base and J shed 8 bases, with 8 bases lying between them. Per germline, CDR1 MGHRA and CDR2 YSYEKL. This CDR3 spans 12 amino acids. CDR3 nucleotides: TGCGCCAGCAGCCAAGTCGGGCAGGGCTACACCTTC. Its protein is CASSQVGQGYTF.

This clonotype was counted at least ten times. V gene TRBV4-3 combines with J gene TRBJ2-5; 8 bases are a match to TRBD1. CDR1 is LGHNA, CDR2 YSLEER, per germline. The CDR3 is 16 residues long. The junction had 11 bases not matched to a gene; V was cut back by 4 bases and J by 4 bases. The CDR3 here is CASSPRQGASAETQYF. CDR3 bases: TGCGCCAGCAGCCCCCGGCAGGGGGCCTCGGCAGAGACCCAGTACTTC.

The chain joins TRBV7-3 to TRBJ1-1; the D gene is possibly TRBD1 (6 bases). From germline, CDR1 is SGHTA and CDR2 FQGTGA. Trimming shortened V by 5 bases and J by 0 bases, and 10 bases separated the two germline ends. The CDR3 sequence is 14 residues long. CDR3 nucleotide sequence: TGTGCCAGCAGCCCCGACAGGCTGAACACTGAAGCTTTCTTT. Protein product: CASSPDRLNTEAFF. The variable domain in full, with the rest retrieved from reference TRBV7-3 and TRBJ1-1, is GAGVSQTPSNKVTEKGKYVELRCDPISGHTALYWYRQSLGQGPEFLIYFQGTGAADDSGLPNDRFFAVRPEGSVSTLKIQRTERGDSAVYLCASSPDRLNTEAFFGQGTRLTVV.

The chain couples TRBV5-4 to TRBJ2-3; possible D gene TRBD2, 5 bases. The CDR3 covers 16 residues. The V and J ends lost 4 bases and 0 bases respectively, with 15 bases between them. The germline V gene encodes CDR1 SGHNT and CDR2 YYREEE (reference sequence). The CDR3 protein is CASSPPRGKSTDTQYF. CDR3 nucleotides: TGTGCCAGCAGCCCTCCTAGAGGGAAGAGCACAGATACGCAGTATTTT.

The chain uses TRBV7-2 and TRBJ2-1, with 9 bases that match TRBD2. Germline values: CDR1 SGHTA, CDR2 FQGNSA. The CDR3 consists of 18 residues. J gave up 0 bases and V 0 bases, and 6 bases lay outside the gene matches. CDR3 amino acids: CASSLARSGGSSYNEQFF. The CDR3 DNA reads as TGTGCCAGCAGCTTAGCGAGGAGCGGGGGGAGCTCCTACAATGAGCAGTTCTTC.

The table lists this clonotype with a few counts. This chain joins TRBV6-5 and TRBJ1-1; D not certain. Germline CDR1 MNHEY, CDR2 SVGAGI. V lost 6 bases, J lost 4 bases, and 15 bases lay in between. This CDR3 contains 14 residues. CDR3 amino acids: CASRPIEKLTEAFF. The CDR3, as DNA: TGTGCCAGCAGGCCAATAGAGAAGCTCACTGAAGCTTTCTTT.

This clonotype was observed a handful of times. This chain connects TRBV9 to TRBJ2-1; TRBD2 agrees at 7 bases. The CDR3 sequence is 15 residues long. Looked up from germline, CDR1 is SGDLS and CDR2 is YYNGEE. The V gene end was trimmed by 0 bases and the J gene end by 5 bases; junction bases not matched to a gene: 5. The CDR3 nucleotides read TGTGCCAGCAGCGTAGTAGGCGGGGGAAACAATGAGCAGTTCTTC. It specifies CASSVVGGGNNEQFF.

The chain combines TRBV14 with TRBJ1-6; no reliable D call. This CDR3 has 17 residues. The germline gives CDR1 SGHDN, CDR2 FVKESK. V lost 0 bases, J lost 0 bases, and 9 bases lay in between. CDR3 bases: TGTGCCAGCAGCCAAGATCACGGCAGCTCCTATAATTCACCCCTCCACTTT. Amino acids: CASSQDHGSSYNSPLHF.

This clonotype showed up just a few times. V and J are TRBV5-1 and TRBJ2-2; 8 nucleotides agree with TRBD2. J lost 4 bases, V lost 0 bases, and 5 bases had no gene match. The CDR3 totals 16 residues. The V gene's germline CDR1 is SGHRS and CDR2 YFSETQ. CDR3 sequence: CASSLAGGHLTGELFF. The CDR3 DNA is TGCGCCAGCAGCTTGGCGGGGGGGCATCTCACCGGGGAGCTGTTTTTT.

This clonotype showed up just a few times. This rearrangement joins TRBV5-1 to TRBJ2-2; D is perhaps TRBD1 (5 bases). This CDR3 contains 15 residues. Germline V CDR1 and CDR2: SGHRS, YFSETQ. With 0 bases removed from V and 4 bases from J, the gap between germline ends came to 10 bases. CDR3 sequence (DNA): TGCGCCAGCAGCTTGGAAGGGGCCATCACCGGGGAGCTGTTTTTT. Amino acid sequence: CASSLEGAITGELFF.

The chain is built from TRBV6-5 and TRBJ1-6; possibly TRBD1 for D (5 bases). This CDR3 has 13 amino acids. In germline, CDR1 is MNHEY, CDR2 SVGAGI. Deletions cut 10 bases from V and 5 bases from J, with 12 bases between. The CDR3 reads CATRRGDNSPLHF. The CDR3, as DNA: TGTGCCACCAGACGGGGGGATAATTCACCCCTCCACTTT.